The clone carrying this T cell receptor beta chain has a handful of counts. Its specificity is unknown. A 120-subject validation cohort, separate from the approximately 690-subject first cohort, supplied the donors. The data derive from a study of cytomegalovirus exposure and HLA in healthy donors. Overall study context: A later analysis reported the 120 or so validation repertoires used the same platform as the roughly 700 first-cohort repertoires.

Method: immunoSEQ multiplex PCR; TCRdb's copy keeps in-frame clones and lacks some. The sample has more than 300,000 clones, roughly 85% seen once. Study-level results: The study listed approximately 170 cytomegalovirus-associated TCR beta chains. Among TCR sequences, most were rare, though some public TCRs appeared in many donors.

The CDR3 totals 15 residues. Trimming at V came to 5 bases and at J to 0 bases, leaving 7 bases not matched to a gene. In germline, CDR1 is MNHEY, CDR2 SMNVEV (reference sequence). This chain joins TRBV27 and TRBJ2-7; 7 bases align to TRBD1. The receptor's source is a young woman in good health and CMV-seronegative. The sample consisted of PBMCs. DNA of the CDR3: TGTGCCAGCAGTCGACCGGGACAGAGCTCCTACGAGCAGTACTTC. Amino acids: CASSRPGQSSYEQYF.